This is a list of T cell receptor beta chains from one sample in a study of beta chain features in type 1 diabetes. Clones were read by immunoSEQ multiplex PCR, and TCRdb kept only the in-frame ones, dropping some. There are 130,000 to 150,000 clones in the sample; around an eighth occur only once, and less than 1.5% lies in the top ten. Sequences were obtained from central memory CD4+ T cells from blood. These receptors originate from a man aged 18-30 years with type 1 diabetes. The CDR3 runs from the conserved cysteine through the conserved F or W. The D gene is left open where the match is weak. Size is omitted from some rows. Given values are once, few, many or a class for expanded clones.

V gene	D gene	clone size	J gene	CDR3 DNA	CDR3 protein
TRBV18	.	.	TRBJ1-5	TGTGCCAGCTCTTTACAGGATCGGAATCAGCCCCAGCATTTT	CASSLQDRNQPQHF
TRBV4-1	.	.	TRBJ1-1	TGCGCCAGCAGCCAAGATCCACAGACTGAAGCTTTCTTT	CASSQDPQTEAFF
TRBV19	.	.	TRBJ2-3	TGTGCCAGTAGTATGGACACAGATACGCAGTATTTT	CASSMDTDTQYF
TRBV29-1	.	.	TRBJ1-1	TGCAGCGTTTCTAACAGAGGAGGGACTGAAGCTTTCTTT	CSVSNRGGTEAFF
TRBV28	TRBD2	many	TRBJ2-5	TGTGCCAGCAGCGGGGCTAGCGGGGCCCAAGAGACCCAGTACTTC	CASSGASGAQETQYF
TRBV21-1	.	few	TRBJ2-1	TGTGCCAGCAGCAAAGAGGAGCAAGGGGAGGTGAATGAGCAGTTCTTC	CASSKEEQGEVNEQFF
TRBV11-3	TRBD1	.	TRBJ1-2	TGTGCCAGCAGCCCAAGACAGGGGGCGTTTTATGGCTACACCTTC	CASSPRQGAFYGYTF
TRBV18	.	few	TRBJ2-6	TGTGCCAGCTCACCGGCCTCTGGGGCCAACGTCCTGACTTTC	CASSPASGANVLTF
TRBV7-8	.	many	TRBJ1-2	TGTGCCAGCAGCCGACAGACCTCTGGCTATGGCTACACCTTC	CASSRQTSGYGYTF
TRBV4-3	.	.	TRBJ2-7	TGCGCCAGCAGCCAAGAGAGTAATTGGCAGGGCGGGTCTGAGCAGTACTTC	CASSQESNWQGGSEQYF
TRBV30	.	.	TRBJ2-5	TGTGCCTGGAGTACCAGGACAAATCCCTCATTGAGAGAGACCCAGTACTTC	CAWSTRTNPSLRETQYF
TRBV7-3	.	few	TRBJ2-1	TGTGCCAGCAGCTTAATTGAGAATGAGCAGTTCTTC	CASSLIENEQFF
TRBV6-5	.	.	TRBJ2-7	TGTGCCAGCAGTAGGAGGCAGTCTTTCGAGCAGTACTTC	CASSRRQSFEQYF
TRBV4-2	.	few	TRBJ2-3	TGTGCCAGCAGCCTGGGGTCCGGGCCTAGCACAGATACGCAGTATTTT	CASSLGSGPSTDTQYF
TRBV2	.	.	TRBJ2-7	TGTGCCAGCAGTGAAACCCCGGGGTCCGGGGCCTACGAGCAGTACTTC	CASSETPGSGAYEQYF
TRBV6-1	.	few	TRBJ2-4	TGTGCCAGCACCACAGGGTCCAAAAACATTCAGTACTTC	CASTTGSKNIQYF
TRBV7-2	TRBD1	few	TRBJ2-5	TGTGCCAGCAGCTTATTAGGGGGCTACCAAGAGACCCAGTACTTC	CASSLLGGYQETQYF
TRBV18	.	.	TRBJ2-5	TGTGCCAGCCACGGGGGCCCCCAAGAGACCCAGTACTTC	CASHGGPQETQYF
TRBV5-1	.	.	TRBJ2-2	TGCGCCAGCAGCTTGGGGACCGCCGGGGAGCTGTTTTTT	CASSLGTAGELFF
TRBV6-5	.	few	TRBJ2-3	TGTGCCAGCACCAACACAGATACGCAGTATTTT	CASTNTDTQYF
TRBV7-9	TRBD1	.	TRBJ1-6	TGTGCCAGCAGCTTGCCTACCGGGACAGGGAATTCACCCCTCCACTTT	CASSLPTGTGNSPLHF
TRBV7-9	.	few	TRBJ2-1	TGTGCCAGCAGCTTGGGGGACTCCTCCTACAATGAGCAGTTCTTC	CASSLGDSSYNEQFF
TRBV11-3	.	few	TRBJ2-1	TGTGCCAGCAGCTTATCGTCAGGACCGATTGTCTTC	CASSLSSGPIVF
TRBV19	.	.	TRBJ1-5	TGTGCCAGTACGGAGGGGAATCAGCCCCAGCATTTT	CASTEGNQPQHF
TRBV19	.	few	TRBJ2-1	TGTGCCAGTAGTGACGGGAAGTCCTACAATGAGCAGTTCTTC	CASSDGKSYNEQFF
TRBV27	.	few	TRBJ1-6	TGTGCCAGCAGTCCGAGTTCTAATTCACCCCTCCACTTT	CASSPSSNSPLHF
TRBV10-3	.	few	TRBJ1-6	TGTGCCATCAGTGACACTCAAAATTCACCCCTCCACTTT	CAISDTQNSPLHF
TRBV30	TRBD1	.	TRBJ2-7	TGTGCCTGGGAGGACAGGGGGCGGTACGAGCAGTACTTC	CAWEDRGRYEQYF
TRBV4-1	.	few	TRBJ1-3	TGCGCCAGCAGCCAAGATCGGCAGGTGGGCTCTGGAAACACCATATATTTT	CASSQDRQVGSGNTIYF
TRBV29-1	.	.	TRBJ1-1	TGCAGCGTTGAAGACACAGTGTCCGAAGCTTTCTTT	CSVEDTVSEAFF
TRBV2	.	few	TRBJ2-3	TGTGCCAGCAGTGACGGGGGGCAAGATACGCAGTATTTT	CASSDGGQDTQYF
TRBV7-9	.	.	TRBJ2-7	TGTGCCAGCAGCGCGTTTTGGGGAGGTAGCGACCACGAGCAGTACTTC	CASSAFWGGSDHEQYF
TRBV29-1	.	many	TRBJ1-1	TGCAGCGTTGCAGTCAACACTGAAGCTTTCTTT	CSVAVNTEAFF
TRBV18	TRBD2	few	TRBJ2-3	TGTGCCAGCTCACCAATAGCGGGGAGAGATACGCAGTATTTT	CASSPIAGRDTQYF
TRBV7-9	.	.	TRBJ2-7	TGTGCCAGCAGCTTAGCTCCCGGCGTTAGTTCGGCCGAGCAGTACTTC	CASSLAPGVSSAEQYF
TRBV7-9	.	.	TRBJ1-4	TGTGCCAGCAGCTCCTCTGGGGGCGTAGGAGAAAAACTGTTTTTT	CASSSSGGVGEKLFF
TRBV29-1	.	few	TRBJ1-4	TGCAGCGTTGGACAGGATGGGGCAAAACTGTTTTTT	CSVGQDGAKLFF
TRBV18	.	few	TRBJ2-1	TGTGCCAGCTCACCAGGGTTCAATGAGCAGTTCTTC	CASSPGFNEQFF
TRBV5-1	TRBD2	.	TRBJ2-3	TGCGCCAGCAGCCTAGGACTAGCGGAAACAGATACGCAGTATTTT	CASSLGLAETDTQYF
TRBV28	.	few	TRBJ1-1	TGTGCCAGCAGTTTTGAGGTCTCAAGGGGCACTGAAGCTTTCTTT	CASSFEVSRGTEAFF
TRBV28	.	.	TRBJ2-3	TGTGCCAGCAGCCGTGGTTCTAGGGCAGATACGCAGTATTTT	CASSRGSRADTQYF
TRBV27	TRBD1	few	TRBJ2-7	TGTGCCAGCAGTTTTGCCCCAGGGGCAGGGGGCTTGGGCGAGCAGTACTTC	CASSFAPGAGGLGEQYF
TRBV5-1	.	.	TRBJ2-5	TGCGCCAGCATGGTGGGATGGAGTTCGGAGACCCAGTACTTC	CASMVGWSSETQYF
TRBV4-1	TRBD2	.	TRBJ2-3	TGCGCCAGCAGCCAAGATTTCGCGGGGGGCACAGATACGCAGTATTTT	CASSQDFAGGTDTQYF
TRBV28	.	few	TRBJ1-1	TGTGCCAGCAACAGGGCACGGCCTAGTGTTGAAGCTTTCTTT	CASNRARPSVEAFF
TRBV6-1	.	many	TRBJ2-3	TGTGCCACCGCTGGGGACACAGATACGCAGTATTTT	CATAGDTDTQYF
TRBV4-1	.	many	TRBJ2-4	TGCGCCAGCAGCCAAGATGTCAGGGAAAACATTCAGTACTTC	CASSQDVRENIQYF
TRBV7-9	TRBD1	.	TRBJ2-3	TGTGCCAGCAGCTCGGGACAGACTATTTTCACAGATACGCAGTATTTT	CASSSGQTIFTDTQYF
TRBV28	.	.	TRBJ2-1	TGTGCCAGCAGTTACAGTAATGACAATGAGCAGTTCTTC	CASSYSNDNEQFF
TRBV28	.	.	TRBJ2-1	TGTGCCAGCAGTCAGACCGGTAGTGAGCAGTTCTTC	CASSQTGSEQFF
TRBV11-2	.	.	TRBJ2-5	TGTGCCAGCAGCTTAGATTGGGCAGGCGCGGAGACCCAGTACTTC	CASSLDWAGAETQYF
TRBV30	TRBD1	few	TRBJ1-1	TGTGCCTGGAGAGGACAGGGTCCGGCTGAAGCTTTCTTT	CAWRGQGPAEAFF
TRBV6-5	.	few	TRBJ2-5	TGTGCCAGCAGTCCCCAGGTCCGAGAGACCCAGTACTTC	CASSPQVRETQYF
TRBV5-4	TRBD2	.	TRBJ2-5	TGTGCCAGCAGCACGAGGACTAGCGGGGGGCCACAAGAGACCCAGTACTTC	CASSTRTSGGPQETQYF
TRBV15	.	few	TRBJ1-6	TGTGCCACCAGCAGAGATAAGCTCGGAGGTTCACCCCTCCACTTT	CATSRDKLGGSPLHF
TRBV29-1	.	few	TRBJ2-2	TGCAGCGCCCAGGACAGCTCGAACACCGGGGAGCTGTTTTTT	CSAQDSSNTGELFF
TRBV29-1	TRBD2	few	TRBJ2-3	TGCAGCGTTAGGTTAGCGGGGATCACAGATACGCAGTATTTT	CSVRLAGITDTQYF
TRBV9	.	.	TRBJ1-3	TGTGCCAGCAGCGTAGTTCCCTCAGGGGCTGGAAACACCATATATTTT	CASSVVPSGAGNTIYF
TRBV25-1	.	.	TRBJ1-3	TGTGCCAGCAGTCACTCGACGAACACCATATATTTT	CASSHSTNTIYF
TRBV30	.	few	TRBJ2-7	TGTGCCTGGAACCCCGGGAGCTCCTACGAGCAGTACTTC	CAWNPGSSYEQYF